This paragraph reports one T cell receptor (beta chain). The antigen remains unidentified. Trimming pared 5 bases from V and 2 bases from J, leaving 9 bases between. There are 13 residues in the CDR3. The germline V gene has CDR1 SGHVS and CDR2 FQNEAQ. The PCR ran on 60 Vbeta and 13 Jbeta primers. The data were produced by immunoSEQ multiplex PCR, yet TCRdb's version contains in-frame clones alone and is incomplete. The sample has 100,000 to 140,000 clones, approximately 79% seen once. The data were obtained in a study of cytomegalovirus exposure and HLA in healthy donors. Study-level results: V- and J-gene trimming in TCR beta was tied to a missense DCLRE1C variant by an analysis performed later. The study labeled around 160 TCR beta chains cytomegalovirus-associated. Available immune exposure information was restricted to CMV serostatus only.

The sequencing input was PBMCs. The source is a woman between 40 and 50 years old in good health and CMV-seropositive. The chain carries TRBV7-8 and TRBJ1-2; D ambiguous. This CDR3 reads CASSGSPNYGYTF. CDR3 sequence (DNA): TGTGCCAGCAGCGGGAGCCCGAACTATGGCTACACCTTC.